The 9 T cell receptor beta chains below all came from one sample that was sequenced in a study of metastatic and nonmetastatic thyroid tumors. TCRdb re-processed the PCR reads through MiXCR. Of fewer than 45,000 clones in the sample, approximately 13% are singletons; the top ten hold more than 9%. Patients were all untreated before their thyroid surgery. What was sequenced was blood. The receptors stem from a female donor with papillary thyroid cancer or a benign thyroid nodule (not recorded which). Some clones in this sample may be carry-over from other donors' samples.

This clone was seen many times. This chain joins TRBV28 and TRBJ2-3; no clear D gene. The germline CDR1 and CDR2 sequences are MDHEN and SYDVKM. V was shortened by 8 bases and J by 3 bases, with 9 bases between the two germline ends. The CDR3 contains 12 residues. This CDR3 reads CASQTPTDTQYF. For the CDR3, the DNA is TGTGCCAGCCAAACCCCAACAGATACGCAGTATTTT.

There are many counts of this clone. The rearrangement uses TRBV7-8 and TRBJ1-2; D perhaps matches TRBD1 (5 bases). The CDR3 loop spans 16 amino acids. CDR1 and CDR2 (germline): SGHVS, FQNEAQ. Trimming took off 1 base at V and 8 bases at J, with 20 bases between the two ends. CDR3 sequence: CASSLGTGTIGMGYTF. The CDR3 DNA reads TGTGCCAGCAGCTTAGGGACGGGGACCATAGGGATGGGCTACACCTTC.

This clone was observed many times. This rearrangement joins TRBV13 to TRBJ1-4; no clear D. V lost 1 base and J 5 bases, leaving 11 bases between the germline ends. The CDR3 is 15 residues long. CDR1 is PRHDT, CDR2 FYEKMQ, per germline (reference sequence). The CDR3 DNA reads as TGTGCCAGCAGCTTAGATAGGGCATGGAATGAAAAACTGTTTTTT. This codes for CASSLDRAWNEKLFF.

The chain links TRBV28 to TRBJ2-1, with D uncertain. The J call may not be correct, given that the DNA end is closer to TRBJ2-7. Per germline, CDR1 MDHEN and CDR2 SYDVKM. The CDR3 extends over 16 amino acids. The CDR3 is CASRAPSAGVGFEQYF. The DNA of the CDR3 is TGTGCCAGCAGGGCCCCCTCCGCAGGTGTGGGGTTTGAGCAGTACTTC.

This clone occurred many times. This rearrangement joins TRBV27 to TRBJ2-7, with D hard to call. With 6 bases removed from V and 2 bases from J, the gap between germline ends came to 8 bases. CDR3 length equals 12 residues. Germline V lookup: CDR1 MNHEY, CDR2 SMNVEV (reference sequence). DNA of the CDR3: TGTGCCAGCAGCCCTGATACCTACGAGCAGTACTTC. Translation: CASSPDTYEQYF.

This clone was found a few times. The V gene is TRBV27, the J gene TRBJ1-2, with TRBD1 matching over 9 bases. The CDR3 has 13 amino acids. J was trimmed by 8 bases and V by 8 bases; bases with no gene match: 9. From germline, CDR1 is MNHEY and CDR2 SMNVEV (reference sequence). The CDR3, as DNA: TGTGCCAGCGGGGGGTTGACAGGGGGAGGCTACACCTTC. It encodes CASGGLTGGGYTF.

This clone has ten or more counts. The CDR3 sequence is CSARDDGISYEQYF. The CDR3 DNA follows: TGCAGTGCTAGAGATGACGGGATTAGCTACGAGCAGTACTTC. The rearrangement joins TRBV20-1 to TRBJ2-7, with a possible D match to TRBD2 (5 bases). Germline V CDR1 and CDR2: DFQATT, SNEGSKA (reference sequence). The CDR3 runs 14 residues. Trimming took off 0 bases at V and 3 bases at J, with 12 bases between the two ends.

The V gene is TRBV7-9, the J gene TRBJ2-5; D possibly corresponds to TRBD1 (5 bases). The V end was cut by 1 base, the J end by 8 bases, with 14 bases between. The CDR3 extends over 14 amino acids. Per germline, CDR1 SEHNR and CDR2 FQNEAQ (reference sequence). CDR3 DNA: TGTGCCAGCAGCTTAGAGGGGCGGCAATATACCCAGTACTTC. Amino acids: CASSLEGRQYTQYF.

In this sample, this clone turned up many times. V gene TRBV5-1 combines with J gene TRBJ1-4; D remains unclear. CDR1 SGHRS and CDR2 YFSETQ come from the germline V gene. The V and J ends lost 2 bases and 0 bases respectively, with 5 bases between them. CDR3 length equals 14 residues. CDR3 amino acids: CASSFGATNEKLFF. In DNA, the CDR3 is TGCGCCAGCAGCTTTGGAGCAACTAATGAAAAACTGTTTTTT.